This entry describes one T cell receptor (beta chain). Participant ages covered roughly 18 to 89 years across about 25 US areas. V dropped 5 bases and J dropped 12 bases, with 16 bases sitting between them. The CDR3 is made up of 12 amino acids. Germline V gene data show CDR1 as MNHNY and CDR2 as SVGAGI (reference sequence). This entry belongs to a study of blood T cell repertoires in COVID-19. In the original workflow: Amplification with reference gene primers provided the estimates of nucleated cell counts. Assay: immunoSEQ multiplex PCR; the TCRdb copy retains only in-frame clones and omits some. The V and J calls and the clone size are those of that table, but D and trimming were determined from the DNA. There are a few hundred thousand clones in the sample; 87% occur only once, and around 5.8% lies in the top ten.

Sequences were obtained from PBMCs or T cells enriched from blood (not recorded which). The chain uses TRBV6-6 and TRBJ1-1; D unclear. This TCR derives from a woman between 40 and 50 years old who had recovered from COVID-19. CDR3 region: CASSQNKAESFF. The DNA for the CDR3 is TGTGCCAGCAGTCAGAATAAAGCGGAGTCTTTCTTT.